The text below deals with one TCR beta chain. Clones were sequenced by immunoSEQ multiplex PCR, and TCRdb holds only the in-frame ones, with some missing. The data contain about 120,000 clones, approximately 88% of them singletons. The sample originates from a study of control samples from healthy donors and cancer patients. CDR3 length: 15 residues. With 2 bases removed from V and 5 bases from J, the gap between germline ends came to 14 bases. Germline V gene lookup returns CDR1 KGHDR and CDR2 SFDVKD. Sequencing was carried out using blood. V gene TRBV24-1 combines with J gene TRBJ1-1; D not certain. This TCR came from a man between 35 and 55 years old in good health. The CDR3 nucleotides are TGTGCCACCAGTGATTCCCGTGCGGGGAGGACTGAAGCTTTCTTT. Translating gives CATSDSRAGRTEAFF.